The 21 T cell receptor beta chains below were found in one sample sequenced in a study of blood T cell repertoires in COVID-19. Sequencing was performed with immunoSEQ multiplex PCR; in TCRdb, only in-frame clones are kept and a portion is missing. The data contain roughly 230,000 clones, roughly 83% of them singletons. Specimen: peripheral blood. These receptor sequences come from a woman aged 50 to 60 with acute or convalescent COVID-19.

This sequence joins TRBV10-1 and TRBJ1-6; perhaps TRBD1 as D (5 bases). The CDR3 consists of 12 residues. Germline lookup yields CDR1 WNHNN and CDR2 SYGVQD (reference sequence). The V and J ends lost 7 bases and 7 bases respectively, with 8 bases between them. The CDR3 region is CASNQGNSPLHF. As DNA, the CDR3 is TGCGCCAGCAACCAGGGAAATTCACCCCTCCACTTT.

The V gene is TRBV7-9, the J gene TRBJ2-6; the D gene is possibly TRBD2 (7 bases). Looked up from germline, CDR1 is SEHNR and CDR2 is FQNEAQ (reference sequence). The CDR3 consists of 17 residues. Trimming removed 5 bases from V and 1 base from J, with 15 bases in between. The DNA for the CDR3 is TGTGCCAGCAGCCCCGGACTAGGGGGATCTGGGGCCAACGTCCTGACTTTC. Protein sequence: CASSPGLGGSGANVLTF.

V usage is TRBV14 and J usage is TRBJ2-1; tentative D call: TRBD1 (6 bases). Per the germline V gene, CDR1 is SGHDN and CDR2 is FVKESK. Trimming took 4 bases from V and 7 from J, leaving 14 bases between them. The CDR3 covers 14 residues. CDR3 in DNA: TGTGCCAGCAGCCTAACAGGGTTCCTGAATGAGCAGTTCTTC. Its protein product is CASSLTGFLNEQFF. The full variable domain, with the rest looked up from reference TRBV14 and TRBJ2-1, is EAGVTQFPSHSVIEKGQTVTLRCDPISGHDNLYWYRRVMGKEIKFLLHFVKESKQDESGMPNNRFLAERTGGTYSTLKVQPAELEDSGVYFCASSLTGFLNEQFFGPGTRLTVL.

In its sample, this clone was seen a few times. This rearrangement joins TRBV27 to TRBJ1-5; 7 bases are a match to TRBD1. J lost 0 bases, V lost 6 bases, and 5 bases had no gene match. Germline CDR1 and CDR2: MNHEY and SMNVEV (reference sequence). There are 15 residues in the CDR3. DNA for the CDR3: TGTGCCAGCAGCCCCGACAGGGCTAGCAATCAGCCCCAGCATTTT. It specifies CASSPDRASNQPQHF.

The rearrangement joins TRBV5-1 to TRBJ2-7; 7 bases agree with TRBD2. In germline, CDR1 is SGHRS, CDR2 YFSETQ. The J segment lost 2 bases and the V segment lost 4 bases, leaving 9 bases of the junction unmatched. CDR3 length: 15 residues. CDR3 amino acids: CASSVAGTNAYEQYF. As DNA, the CDR3 is TGCGCCAGCAGCGTGGCCGGGACTAATGCCTACGAGCAGTACTTC.

The chain links TRBV18 to TRBJ1-1; TRBD1 might be the D (5 bases). CDR1 is KGHSH and CDR2 is LQKENI in the germline V gene. CDR3 size: 14 residues. Trimming cost V 6 bases and J 0 bases, with 11 bases left between them. The CDR3 protein is CASSPGLLNTEAFF. As DNA, the CDR3 is TGTGCCAGCTCCCCGGGACTCCTGAACACTGAAGCTTTCTTT.

The rearrangement uses TRBV7-3 and TRBJ1-6; no definite D call. The CDR3 covers 13 residues. CDR1 and CDR2 from the germline V gene are SGHTA and FQGTGA. The ends were cut back, 2 bases at V and 7 bases at J, with 6 bases in the middle. CDR3 sequence (DNA): TGTGCCAGCAGCTTAGGAGTAAATTCACCCCTCCACTTT. It specifies CASSLGVNSPLHF.

The chain recombines TRBV6-2 or TRBV6-3 with TRBJ1-6; 9 bases map to TRBD1. Germline values: CDR1 MNHEY, CDR2 SVGEGT. There are 16 residues in the CDR3. V trimming: 0 bases; J trimming: 7 bases; junction bases outside the gene matches: 4. The CDR3 reads CASSYSGTGNNSPLHF. CDR3 sequence (DNA): TGTGCCAGCAGTTACTCCGGGACAGGGAACAATTCACCCCTCCACTTT.

This clone occurred once. The chain employs TRBV3-1 (or the pseudogene TRBV3-2) and TRBJ2-7, with 11 bases identical to TRBD2. This CDR3 is built from 15 residues. Germline-derived CDR1 and CDR2 are LGHDT and YNNKEL (reference sequence). With V trimmed by 4 bases and J by 1 base, 3 bases remained unmatched. CDR3 nucleotide sequence: TGTGCCAGCAGCCCGGCTAGCGGGGGGTCCTACGAGCAGTACTTC. It translates to CASSPASGGSYEQYF.

The chain recombines TRBV14 with TRBJ1-4; D not resolved. Germline V lookup: CDR1 SGHDN, CDR2 FVKESK. The CDR3 consists of 17 residues. Trimming left V 2 bases short and J 0 bases short, with 13 bases between. CDR3 nucleotides: TGTGCCAGCAGCCAACACCAACCCGGGGCAACTAATGAAAAACTGTTTTTT. Translating gives CASSQHQPGATNEKLFF.

On this clone: Different DNA sequences within this sample yield the same CDR3. The gene calls are TRBV5-1 and TRBJ1-5; TRBD1 matches at 10 bases. The CDR3 consists of 14 residues. Germline-derived CDR1 and CDR2 are SGHRS and YFSETQ. J was trimmed by 7 bases and V by 2 bases; bases with no gene match: 3. This CDR3 reads CASSLGQGGQPQHF. Here the CDR3 DNA reads TGCGCCAGCAGCTTAGGACAGGGGGGCCAGCCCCAGCATTTT.

The J gene is TRBJ2-2, the V gene TRBV24-1; TRBD1 might be the D (5 bases). V shed 1 base and J shed 4 bases, with 6 bases lying between them. Germline CDR1 KGHDR, CDR2 SFDVKD. This CDR3 has 14 residues. This CDR3 reads CATSDLRGTGELFF. CDR3 in DNA: TGTGCCACCAGTGATTTAAGGGGCACCGGGGAGCTGTTTTTT.

The chain joins TRBV5-1 to TRBJ2-3; 7 positions match TRBD2. This CDR3 contains 15 residues. After removal of 6 bases from V and 0 bases from J, the junction contained 7 bases not matched to a gene. Germline assignment: CDR1 SGHRS and CDR2 YFSETQ. CDR3 region: CASKFGGGSTDTQYF. CDR3 bases: TGCGCCAGCAAATTTGGGGGAGGGAGCACAGATACGCAGTATTTT.

Concerning this clone: At the DNA level, this CDR3 is encoded by other sequences in the same sample as well. CDR3 in DNA: TGTGCCAGCAGCTTGGACAGGGGAGATGGAAACACCATATATTTT. It yields the protein CASSLDRGDGNTIYF. V is TRBV5-4 and J is TRBJ1-3; TRBD1 agrees at 7 bases. After removal of 0 bases from V and 3 bases from J, the junction contained 3 bases not matched to a gene. The CDR3 is 15 amino acids. The germline V gene encodes CDR1 SGHNT and CDR2 YYREEE (reference sequence).

The rearrangement uses TRBV28 and TRBJ1-5; D remains unclear. Between the trimmed V and J ends, which lost 5 bases and 5 bases, there was a span of 4 bases. Germline V CDR1 and CDR2: MDHEN, SYDVKM. The CDR3 has 11 amino acids. This chain's CDR3 is CASSTHQPQHF. The CDR3 DNA reads TGTGCCAGCAGTACTCATCAGCCCCAGCATTTT. The whole variable domain, remainder taken from reference TRBV28 and TRBJ1-5, is DVKVTQSSRYLVKRTGEKVFLECVQDMDHENMFWYRQDPGLGLRLIYFSYDVKMKEKGDIPEGYSVSREKKERFSLILESASTNQTSMYLCASSTHQPQHFGDGTRLSIL.

The V call is TRBV18, the J call TRBJ2-3; 7 bases line up with TRBD2. The germline CDR1 and CDR2 sequences are KGHSH and LQKENI. The CDR3 runs 16 residues. Trimming cost V 5 bases and J 2 bases; bases outside gene matches: 10. The CDR3 bases are TGTGCCAGCTCAAAACAAGCGGGGCCTAACACAGATACGCAGTATTTT. It yields the protein CASSKQAGPNTDTQYF.

This clone was found once. V usage is TRBV19 and J usage is TRBJ1-6; a possible D gene is TRBD1 (6 bases). Trimming took 5 bases from V and 9 from J, leaving 17 bases between them. The CDR3 spans 15 residues. Germline values: CDR1 LNHDA, CDR2 SQIVND (reference sequence). The DNA of the CDR3 is TGTGCCAGTAGTGCCTTCTCAGGGGACGGTTCACCCCTCCACTTT. Translating it yields CASSAFSGDGSPLHF.

This chain uses TRBV10-3 with TRBJ1-5; 9 positions agree with TRBD1. Germline V CDR1 and CDR2: ENHRY, SYGVKD. This CDR3 region has 15 residues. The J segment lost 7 bases and the V segment lost 0 bases, leaving 4 bases of the junction unmatched. The CDR3 region has the DNA TGTGCCATCAGTGAGTCAGTAGGACAGGGGCAGCCCCAGCATTTT. Its translation: CAISESVGQGQPQHF.

V is TRBV3-1 (or the pseudogene TRBV3-2) and J is TRBJ2-3, with a possible D match to TRBD2 (6 bases). CDR1 and CDR2 from the germline V gene are LGHDT and YNNKEL (reference sequence). Trimming pared 4 bases from V and 7 bases from J, leaving 12 bases between. CDR3 size: 13 residues. CDR3: CASSPGLQYTQYF. CDR3 coding DNA: TGTGCCAGCAGCCCGGGACTGCAATATACGCAGTATTTT.

This chain joins TRBV21-1 and TRBJ2-4; TRBD2, the table's D call, lacks a check against the DNA. TRBV21-1 is a known pseudogene. The CDR3 consists of 17 residues. CDR3 region: CASSKGVAGGWGNIQYF. Written as DNA, the CDR3 is TGTGCCAGCAGCAAAGGGGTAGCGGGAGGCTGGGGAAACATTCAGTACTTC.

The chain employs TRBV5-1 and TRBJ1-1, with 7 positions matching TRBD1. From germline, CDR1 is SGHRS and CDR2 YFSETQ. The CDR3 runs to 15 residues. V lost 1 base, J lost 5 bases, and 8 bases stayed unmatched. CDR3 DNA: TGCGCCAGCAGCTTGCCCCCACAGGGGAATACTGAAGCTTTCTTT. Translated: CASSLPPQGNTEAFF. Supplemented by reference TRBV5-1 and TRBJ1-1, the full variable domain reads KAGVTQTPRYLIKTRGQQVTLSCSPISGHRSVSWYQQTPGQGLQFLFEYFSETQRNKGNFPGRFSGRQFSNSRSEMNVSTLELGDSALYLCASSLPPQGNTEAFFGQGTRLTVV.